This T cell receptor (beta chain) was profiled in a study of OX40 agonist ivuxolimab in advanced cancers. Study overall: Every 2 weeks, patients received ivuxolimab intravenously, dosed at 0.01 to 10 mg/kg.

Here immunoSEQ multiplex PCR was the method, and the copy in TCRdb shows in-frame clones only, minus some. The data hold 40,000 to 60,000 clones, with about nine tenths observed a single time. V was clipped by 4 bases and J by 0 bases, with 8 bases between them. Germline assignment: CDR1 SQVTM and CDR2 ANQGSEA. The CDR3 is 13 residues long. Concerning this clone: What it recognizes is unknown.

The study's findings and limits: With doses of 0.1-3.0 mg/kg, partial responders showed among the lowest clonal expansion. Normalized T-cell clonal expansion was also low in some nonresponders. At 0.1 to 3.0 mg/kg and by week 6, clonal expansion occurred in CD4+ and CD8+ blood T cells.

The clonotype originates from an adult with an advanced solid tumor such as melanoma, head and neck, liver or kidney cancer. The chain recombines TRBV29-1 with TRBJ2-3; D may be TRBD1 (5 bases). The sequenced sample was CD4+ or CD8+ T cells sorted from blood, obtained in a trial of the OX40 agonist ivuxolimab. CDR3 protein: CSVVGASTDTQYF. The CDR3 region has the DNA TGCAGCGTTGTAGGGGCTAGCACAGATACGCAGTATTTT.